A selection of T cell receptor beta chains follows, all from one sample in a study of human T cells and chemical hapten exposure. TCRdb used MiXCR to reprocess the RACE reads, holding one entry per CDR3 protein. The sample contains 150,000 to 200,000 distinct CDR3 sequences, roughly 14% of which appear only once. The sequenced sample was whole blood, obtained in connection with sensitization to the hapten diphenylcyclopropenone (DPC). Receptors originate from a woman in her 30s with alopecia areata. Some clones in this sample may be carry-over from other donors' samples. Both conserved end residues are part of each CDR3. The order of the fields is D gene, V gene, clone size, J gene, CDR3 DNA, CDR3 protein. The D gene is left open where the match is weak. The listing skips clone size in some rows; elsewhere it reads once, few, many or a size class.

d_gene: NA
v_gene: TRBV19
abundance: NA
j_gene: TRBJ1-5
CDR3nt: TGTGTCAGTAGTACACAGGGTAGCAATCAGCCCCAGCATTTT
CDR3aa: CVSSTQGSNQPQHF

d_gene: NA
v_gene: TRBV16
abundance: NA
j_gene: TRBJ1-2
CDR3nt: TGTGCCAGCAGCCCGGGACAAATCGATGGCTACACCTTC
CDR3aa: CASSPGQIDGYTF

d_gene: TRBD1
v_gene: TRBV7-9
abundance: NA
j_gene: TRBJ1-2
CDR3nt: TGTGCCAGCAGCCCTAGGACAGGGAGTTTCGGCTACACCTTC
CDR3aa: CASSPRTGSFGYTF

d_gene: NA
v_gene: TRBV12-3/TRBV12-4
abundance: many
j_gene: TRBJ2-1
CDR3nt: TGTGCCAGCATCCCCTGGGCTAGGCCCAATGAGCAGTTCTTC
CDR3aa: CASIPWARPNEQFF

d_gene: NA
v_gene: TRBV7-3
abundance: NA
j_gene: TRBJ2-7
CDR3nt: TGTGCCAGCAGCTCCGCCCCCGGGGGACTCGTGCCCTACGAGCAGTACTTC
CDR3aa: CASSSAPGGLVPYEQYF

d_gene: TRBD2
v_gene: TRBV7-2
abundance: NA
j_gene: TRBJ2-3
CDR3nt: TGTGCCAGCAGCTTAGTTAGCGGGGGTTCCACAGATACGCAGTATTTT
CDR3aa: CASSLVSGGSTDTQYF

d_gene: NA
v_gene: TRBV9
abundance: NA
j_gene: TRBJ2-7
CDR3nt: TGTGCCAGCAGCGTAGCTAGCGCGCGCTCGGGAGAGCAGTACTTC
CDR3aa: CASSVASARSGEQYF

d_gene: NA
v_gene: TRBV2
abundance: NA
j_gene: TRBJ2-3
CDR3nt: TGTGCCAGCAGTGAAGCGCTTCTTTCGGTCCGCACAGATACGCAGTATTTT
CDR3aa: CASSEALLSVRTDTQYF

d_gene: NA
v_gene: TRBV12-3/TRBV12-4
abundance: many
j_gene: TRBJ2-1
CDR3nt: TGTGCCAGCAGTTTTCAGGGGAGGGTAGCTTACAATGAGCAGTTCTTC
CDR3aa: CASSFQGRVAYNEQFF

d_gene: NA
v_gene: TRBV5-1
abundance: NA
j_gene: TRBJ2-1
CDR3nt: TGCGCCAGCAGCTTGGAAGGGATTCCCTACAATGAGCAGTTCTTC
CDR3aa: CASSLEGIPYNEQFF

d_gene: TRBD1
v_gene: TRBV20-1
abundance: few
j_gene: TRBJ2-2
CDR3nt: TGCAGTGCTAGATTATTCAAGGACAGGAGAAACACCGGGGAGCTGTTTTTT
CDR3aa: CSARLFKDRRNTGELFF

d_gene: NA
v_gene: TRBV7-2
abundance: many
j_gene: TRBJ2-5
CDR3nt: TGTGCCAGCAGCTTAGTAGGGTCCCAAGAGACCCAGTACTTC
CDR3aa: CASSLVGSQETQYF

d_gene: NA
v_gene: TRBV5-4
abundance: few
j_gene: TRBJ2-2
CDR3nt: TGTGCCAGCAGCCCGCGGGGACAAGTAACCGGGGAGCTGTTTTTT
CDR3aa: CASSPRGQVTGELFF

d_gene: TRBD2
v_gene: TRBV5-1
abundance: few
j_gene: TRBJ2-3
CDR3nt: TGCGCCAGCAGCTCTAGCGGGGGGCTTCCAGATACGCAGTATTTT
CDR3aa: CASSSSGGLPDTQYF

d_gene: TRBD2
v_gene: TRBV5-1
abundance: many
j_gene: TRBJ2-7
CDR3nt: TGCGCCAGCAGCACACTAGCGGGAGCCGAGCAGTACTTC
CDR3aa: CASSTLAGAEQYF

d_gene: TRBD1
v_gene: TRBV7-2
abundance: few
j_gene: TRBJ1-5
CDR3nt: TGTGCCAGCAGCTTAGCGGTCGGCGGACAGGGCCACAATCAGCCCCAGCATTTT
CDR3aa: CASSLAVGGQGHNQPQHF

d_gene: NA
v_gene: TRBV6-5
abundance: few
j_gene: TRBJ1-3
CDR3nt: TGTGCCAGCAGTCAGGGAGGACGGCGTGGAAACACCATATATTTT
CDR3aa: CASSQGGRRGNTIYF

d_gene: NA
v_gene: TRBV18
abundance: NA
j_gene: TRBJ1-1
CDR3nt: TGTGCCAACTCACCTCGGGGAGGGTGGGCCACTGAAGCTTTCTTT
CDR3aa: CANSPRGGWATEAFF

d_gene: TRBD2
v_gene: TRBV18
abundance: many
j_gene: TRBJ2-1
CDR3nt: TGTGCCAGCTCAGGTGGGACTAGCGGGAGCAATGAGCAGTTCTTC
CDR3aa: CASSGGTSGSNEQFF

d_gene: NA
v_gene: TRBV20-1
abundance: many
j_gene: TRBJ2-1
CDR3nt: TGCAGTGCGGGTAGGGGGGGTTTTAATGAGCAGTTCTTC
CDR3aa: CSAGRGGFNEQFF